The 5 T cell receptor beta chains given below trace back to one sample, sequenced in a study of blood T cell repertoires in COVID-19. Method: immunoSEQ multiplex PCR; TCRdb's copy keeps in-frame clones and lacks some. The sample lists around 110,000 clones, 60% to 85% seen once, with 4.3% in the top ten. Sequenced material: peripheral blood. These receptors were taken from a man in his sixties or seventies with acute or convalescent COVID-19.

The rearrangement uses TRBV28 and TRBJ1-1; D is unclear. This CDR3 spans 16 amino acids. In germline, CDR1 is MDHEN, CDR2 SYDVKM. V shed 3 bases and J shed 0 bases, with 14 bases lying between them. The CDR3 is CASSFDRSTLNTEAFF. As DNA, the CDR3 is TGTGCCAGCAGTTTTGATAGGAGCACTCTGAACACTGAAGCTTTCTTT.

This clone has just one count. This sequence joins TRBV27 and TRBJ1-6; 7 bases match TRBD1. The CDR3 runs 14 residues. Germline V gene lookup returns CDR1 MNHEY and CDR2 SMNVEV (reference sequence). Unmatched junction bases numbered 7, after V lost 4 bases and J lost 10 bases. The CDR3 protein is CASSSGTANSPLHF. CDR3 nucleotide sequence: TGTGCCAGCAGTTCGGGGACAGCTAACTCACCCCTCCACTTT.

The V call is TRBV5-1, the J call TRBJ2-2; 11 nucleotides line up with TRBD2. V gave up 4 bases and J gave up 4 bases; unmatched junction bases: 6. Germline V CDR1 and CDR2: SGHRS, YFSETQ. This CDR3 is built from 16 residues. CDR3 sequence (DNA): TGCGCCAGCAGCGATACTAGCGGGGGCCTCACCGGGGAGCTGTTTTTT. Protein sequence: CASSDTSGGLTGELFF.

The CDR3 region is CASSLGWDSSSYGYTF. The CDR3 DNA is TGTGCCAGCAGCTTGGGTTGGGACTCGAGCAGCTATGGCTACACCTTC. V gene TRBV5-5 combines with J gene TRBJ1-2; D perhaps matches TRBD1 (5 bases). The CDR3 runs 16 residues. CDR1 SGHKS and CDR2 YYEKEE come from the germline V gene (reference sequence). V lost 0 bases, J lost 4 bases, and 16 bases lay in between.

This rearrangement joins TRBV3-1 (or the pseudogene TRBV3-2) to TRBJ2-1; 9 bases are shared with TRBD1. Germline lookup yields CDR1 LGHDT and CDR2 YNNKEL (reference sequence). The CDR3 totals 14 residues. Unmatched junction bases numbered 9, after V lost 4 bases and J lost 11 bases. The DNA for the CDR3 is TGTGCCAGCAGCCCAACGGGACAGGGTGGTCAGCAGTTCTTC. Amino acid sequence: CASSPTGQGGQQFF.